This entry lists 26 T cell receptor beta chains sequenced from one sample in a study of CD8 T cells in Susac syndrome. An amount of RNA that ranged from roughly 0.45 to 1 ug was reverse transcribed with random hexamers. TCRdb used MiXCR to reprocess the immunoSEQ multiplex PCR reads, holding one entry per CDR3 protein. Of about 66,000 distinct CDR3 sequences listed, approximately 93% were seen once; the top ten hold roughly 0.55%. Input material: CD8+ T cells from PBMCs. These receptors all come from a human donor with multiple sclerosis.

The chain employs TRBV9 and TRBJ1-5, with no clear D. The germline V and J ends were trimmed by 0 bases and 1 base, with 5 bases remaining between them. Per the germline V gene, CDR1 is SGDLS and CDR2 is YYNGEE. The CDR3 has 14 residues. In DNA form, the CDR3 reads TGTGCCAGCAGCGTAGGTTGGAGCAATCAGCCCCAGCATTTT. Translation: CASSVGWSNQPQHF.

The rearrangement uses TRBV6-1 and TRBJ2-7; TRBD2 is a possible D gene (5 bases). Looked up from germline, CDR1 is MNHNS and CDR2 is SASEGT. CDR3 length: 12 residues. Trimming cost V 8 bases and J 7 bases, with 15 bases left between them. The CDR3 DNA is TGTGCCAGCCGGACCGGCTCGGGGGAGCAGTACTTC. Protein: CASRTGSGEQYF.

This rearrangement joins TRBV27 to TRBJ2-3; the match to TRBD2 covers 11 bases. V lost 6 bases to trimming and J lost 5 bases; unmatched junction nucleotides: 7. Germline CDR1 is MNHEY and CDR2 is SMNVEV (reference sequence). This CDR3 comprises 15 residues. CDR3 protein: CASSSGTSGLDTQYF. As DNA, the CDR3 is TGTGCCAGCAGCTCCGGGACTAGCGGCTTAGATACGCAGTATTTT.

The CDR3 DNA follows: TGTGCCAGCAGTGAAGAAAGGGGTGTGGTGGGACAGGCCCCCACCGGGGAGCTGTTTTTT. Encoded protein: CASSEERGVVGQAPTGELFF. The V gene is TRBV2, the J gene TRBJ2-2; TRBD1 aligns across 8 bases. Per germline, CDR1 SNHLY and CDR2 FYNNEI. The CDR3 extends over 20 amino acids. After removal of 1 base from V and 4 bases from J, the junction contained 17 bases not matched to a gene. Variable domain in full (rest from reference TRBV2 and TRBJ2-2): EPEVTQTPSHQVTQMGQEVILRCVPISNHLYFYWYRQILGQKVEFLVSFYNNEISEKSEIFDDQFSVERPDGSNFTLKIRSTKLEDSAMYFCASSEERGVVGQAPTGELFFGEGSRLTVL.

The rearrangement uses TRBV12-3 or TRBV12-4 and TRBJ2-2; a possible D gene is TRBD1 (6 bases). V lost 5 bases and J 3 bases, leaving 7 bases between the germline ends. The CDR3 runs to 13 residues. The CDR3 loop reads CASSPGDTGELFF. In DNA form, the CDR3 reads TGTGCCAGCAGTCCAGGGGACACCGGGGAGCTGTTTTTT.

This clonotype was detected only once. This sequence joins TRBV13 and TRBJ2-2; no firm D call. The V end was cut by 4 bases, the J end by 1 base, with 4 bases between. CDR3 length equals 13 residues. Germline V gene data show CDR1 as PRHDT and CDR2 as FYEKMQ (reference sequence). As DNA, the CDR3 is TGTGCCAGCAGCTACCAGAACACCGGGGAGCTGTTTTTT. Protein: CASSYQNTGELFF.

CDR3: CASSHRIPRDQPQHF. The DNA of the CDR3 is TGTGCCAGCAGCCACAGGATCCCGAGAGATCAGCCCCAGCATTTT. The gene calls are TRBV6-5 and TRBJ1-5; perhaps TRBD1 as D (5 bases). V dropped 6 bases and J dropped 5 bases, with 17 bases sitting between them. Germline assignment: CDR1 MNHEY and CDR2 SVGAGI. CDR3 length: 15 amino acids.

The chain is built from TRBV27 and TRBJ1-1; D remains unclear. This CDR3 is 15 amino acids long. In germline, CDR1 is MNHEY, CDR2 SMNVEV (reference sequence). Trimming removed 5 bases at V and 0 bases at J, with 13 bases between. The DNA for the CDR3 is TGTGCCAGCAGTCCCGGGCCGGGGATGAACACTGAAGCTTTCTTT. It specifies CASSPGPGMNTEAFF.

V is TRBV7-9 and J is TRBJ2-1; either TRBD1 or TRBD2 may fit D (5 bases each). Trimming took off 5 bases at V and 5 bases at J, with 13 bases between the two ends. Germline CDR1 is SEHNR and CDR2 is FQNEAQ (reference sequence). The CDR3 sequence is 14 residues long. The CDR3 reads CASSKAGANNEQFF. CDR3 nucleotide sequence: TGTGCCAGCAGCAAAGCCGGGGCCAACAATGAGCAGTTCTTC.

The chain employs TRBV6-2 or TRBV6-3 and TRBJ2-3; 7 nucleotides align to TRBD2. Trimming took 8 bases from V and 0 from J; bases not matched to a gene: 11. The germline V gene encodes CDR1 MNHEY and CDR2 SVGEGT. The CDR3 has 16 residues. As DNA, the CDR3 is TGTGCCAGCCTCCCTCTCCTAGCGGACAGCACAGATACGCAGTATTTT. Translating gives CASLPLLADSTDTQYF.

This sequence joins TRBV6-5 and TRBJ1-6; D is unclear. V was cut by 2 bases and J by 9 bases, with 17 bases left in between. This CDR3 region has 16 residues. Per the germline V gene, CDR1 is MNHEY and CDR2 is SVGAGI. As DNA, the CDR3 is TGTGCCAGCAGTTACCGGGGAGGGTCCGGGAGTTCACCCCTCCACTTT. This sequence encodes CASSYRGGSGSSPLHF.

This chain connects TRBV13 to TRBJ2-3; D remains unclear. V lost 8 bases and J 4 bases, leaving 7 bases between the germline ends. Germline V CDR1 and CDR2: PRHDT, FYEKMQ (reference sequence). This CDR3 region has 11 residues. Written as DNA, the CDR3 is TGTGCCAGCCTAGTCGCAGATACGCAGTATTTT. It translates to CASLVADTQYF.

The gene calls are TRBV29-1 and TRBJ1-2; the D is unclear. V was trimmed by 4 bases and J by 2 bases, leaving 8 bases between them. The CDR3 length is 12 residues. Germline assignment: CDR1 SQVTM and CDR2 ANQGSEA. The DNA of the CDR3 is TGCAGCGTTGTAAATAGAAACTATGGCTACACCTTC. Translation gives CSVVNRNYGYTF.

The V call is TRBV7-2, the J call TRBJ2-3; D gene ambiguous. Trimming removed 0 bases at V and 4 bases at J, with 5 bases between. Germline V gene lookup returns CDR1 SGHTA and CDR2 FQGNSA. This CDR3 is 13 amino acids long. CDR3 in DNA: TGTGCCAGCAGCTTAGCCGCCGCAGATACGCAGTATTTT. Encoded protein: CASSLAAADTQYF.

The chain combines TRBV3-1 with TRBJ2-7; 8 bases line up with TRBD1. The germline V gene has CDR1 LGHDT and CDR2 YNNKEL (reference sequence). Trimming at V came to 4 bases and at J to 2 bases, leaving 10 bases not matched to a gene. The CDR3 consists of 16 residues. The CDR3 region has the DNA TGTGCCAGCAGCCCTCAACGGACAGGGTGGACCTACGAGCAGTACTTC. The encoded protein is CASSPQRTGWTYEQYF.

The V call is TRBV13, the J call TRBJ2-1; D is uncertain. CDR1 is PRHDT, CDR2 FYEKMQ, per germline (reference sequence). This CDR3 is 12 amino acids long. The V gene lost 5 bases and the J gene lost 6 bases, with 8 bases spanning the gap. DNA for the CDR3: TGTGCCAGCAGCGATTTAGGCAATGAGCAGTTCTTC. Its translation: CASSDLGNEQFF.

V gene TRBV5-6 combines with J gene TRBJ2-3, with 8 bases aligning to TRBD2. Germline CDR1 reads SGHDT; CDR2 reads YYEEEE. The CDR3 consists of 16 residues. J gave up 3 bases and V 0 bases, and 6 bases lay outside the gene matches. The chain's CDR3 is CASSLGAGVRTDTQYF. DNA of the CDR3: TGTGCCAGCAGCTTGGGAGCGGGGGTCCGAACAGATACGCAGTATTTT.

V is TRBV28 and J is TRBJ2-7, with D unclear. From germline, CDR1 is MDHEN and CDR2 SYDVKM. The V and J ends lost 6 bases and 1 base respectively, with 10 bases between them. CDR3 size: 13 residues. CDR3 amino acids: CASSAITSYEQYF. The CDR3 DNA reads as TGTGCCAGCAGCGCAATTACTTCCTACGAGCAGTACTTC.

The rearrangement joins TRBV2 to TRBJ1-5; D is undetermined. V lost 3 bases to trimming and J lost 3 bases, with 3 bases between them. CDR3 length: 12 residues. The V gene's germline CDR1 is SNHLY and CDR2 FYNNEI. The CDR3 DNA is TGTGCCAGCAGTGATGCCAATCAGCCCCAGCATTTT. It yields the protein CASSDANQPQHF.

The J gene is TRBJ2-7, the V gene TRBV29-1; 9 bases fit TRBD1. The length of the CDR3 is 12 residues. Germline V gives CDR1 SQVTM, CDR2 ANQGSEA. V dropped 6 bases and J dropped 6; count of bases not matched to a gene: 6. This chain's CDR3 is CSVGQGRSEQYF. CDR3 bases: TGCAGCGTGGGACAGGGACGAAGCGAGCAGTACTTC.

The chain couples TRBV27 to TRBJ2-2, with a weak D call TRBD2 (5 bases). Looked up from germline, CDR1 is MNHEY and CDR2 is SMNVEV (reference sequence). The CDR3 is 17 residues long. The V end was cut by 10 bases, the J end by 2 bases, with 23 bases between. The CDR3 DNA reads TGTGCCACCTCCAGACTGGACCCTTCGGGAAACACCGGGGAGCTGTTTTTT. Amino acids: CATSRLDPSGNTGELFF.

The chain couples TRBV27 to TRBJ2-7; possible D gene TRBD1, 6 bases. The V and J ends lost 3 bases and 3 bases respectively, with 12 bases between them. The CDR3 is made up of 14 amino acids. The germline V gene encodes CDR1 MNHEY and CDR2 SMNVEV (reference sequence). The CDR3 loop reads CASSFQGKGYEQYF. DNA of the CDR3: TGTGCCAGCAGTTTCCAGGGGAAGGGCTACGAGCAGTACTTC.

The chain recombines TRBV9 with TRBJ2-2; no clear D gene. Germline V gives CDR1 SGDLS, CDR2 YYNGEE. This CDR3 contains 11 residues. Trimming removed 3 bases from V and 6 bases from J, with 3 bases in between. CDR3 region: CASSEPGELFF. As DNA, the CDR3 is TGTGCCAGCAGCGAACCCGGGGAGCTGTTTTTT.

This rearrangement joins TRBV7-2 to TRBJ2-5; 7 bases align to TRBD1. Germline V gene data show CDR1 as SGHTA and CDR2 as FQGNSA. J gave up 4 bases and V 6 bases, and 11 bases lay outside the gene matches. The CDR3 runs 15 residues. The CDR3 DNA reads as TGTGCCAGCAGACCCGGGACAGTGGGACCAGAGACCCAGTACTTC. Its protein product is CASRPGTVGPETQYF.

The chain has TRBV27 and TRBJ2-7, with 7 bases identical to TRBD2. J gave up 6 bases and V 5 bases, and 10 bases lay outside the gene matches. Germline V gene lookup returns CDR1 MNHEY and CDR2 SMNVEV (reference sequence). The CDR3 has 14 amino acids. The CDR3 loop reads CASSTLAEHTEQYF. DNA for the CDR3: TGTGCCAGCAGTACCCTAGCGGAACATACCGAGCAGTACTTC.

CDR3: CSAGDRVGDEQFF. The CDR3 nucleotides are TGCAGTGCTGGTGACAGGGTTGGTGATGAGCAGTTCTTC. The rearrangement joins TRBV20-1 to TRBJ2-1; TRBD1 aligns across 7 bases. The CDR3 is 13 residues long. The V segment lost 5 bases and the J segment 8 bases; nucleotides outside the gene matches: 9. CDR1 is DFQATT and CDR2 is SNEGSKA in the germline V gene (reference sequence).